The clone carrying this T cell receptor beta chain occurred a few times. What it recognizes is unknown. The data are from a study of post-analysis software for immune sequencing data. This CDR3 spans 14 amino acids. The J segment lost 13 bases and the V segment lost 7 bases, leaving 9 bases of the junction unmatched. Per the germline V gene, CDR1 is ENHRY and CDR2 is SYGVKD. cDNA libraries of TCR beta carried unique molecular identifiers. TCRdb reprocessed the PCR reads via MiXCR and lists one record per CDR3 protein. The sample contains fewer than 550,000 distinct CDR3 sequences, roughly 34% of which appear only once. Broader study findings: Those samples that were prepared in the same batch co-clustered strongly by F measure. Multiple sclerosis patients had significantly lower normalized Chao1 diversity than controls. There were five TRBV segments more frequent in patients than controls, and TRBV5-6, TRBV5-1 and TRBV20-1 were among them.

The sequence derives from a girl aged 2 to 17 with multiple sclerosis. This chain uses TRBV10-3 with TRBJ1-6, with TRBD1 identical over 11 bases. Material: blood. The CDR3 DNA reads as TGTGCCATCACCCCGGGACAGGGGGTCTCTCCCCTCCACTTT. Translated: CAITPGQGVSPLHF.